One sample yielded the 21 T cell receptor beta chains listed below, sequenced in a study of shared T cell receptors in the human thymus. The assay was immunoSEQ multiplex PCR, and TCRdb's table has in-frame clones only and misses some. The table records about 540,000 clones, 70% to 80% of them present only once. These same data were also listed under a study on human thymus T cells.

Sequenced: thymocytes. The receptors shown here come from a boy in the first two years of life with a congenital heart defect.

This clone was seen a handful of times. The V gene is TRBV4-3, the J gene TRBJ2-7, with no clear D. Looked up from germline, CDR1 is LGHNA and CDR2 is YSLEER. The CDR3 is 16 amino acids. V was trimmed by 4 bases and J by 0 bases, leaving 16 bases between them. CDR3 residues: CASSPNSGLSSYEQYF. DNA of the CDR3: TGCGCCAGCAGCCCCAATTCAGGCTTGAGCTCCTACGAGCAGTACTTC.

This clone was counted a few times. The CDR3 DNA reads as TGTGCCAGCAGGACTAGCGGGAACGAGCAGTACTTC. It codes for CASRTSGNEQYF. This chain joins TRBV25-1 and TRBJ2-7, with TRBD2 identical over 11 bases. The germline gives CDR1 MGHDK, CDR2 SYGVNS. This CDR3 has 12 amino acids. The V gene end was trimmed by 6 bases and the J gene end by 5 bases; junction bases not matched to a gene: 0.

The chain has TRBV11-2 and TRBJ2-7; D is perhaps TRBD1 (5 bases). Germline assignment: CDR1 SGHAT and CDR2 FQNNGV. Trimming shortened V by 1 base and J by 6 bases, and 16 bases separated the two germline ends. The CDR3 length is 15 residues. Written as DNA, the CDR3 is TGTGCCAGCAGCTTAGCGTTTCTCAGGGTGGGCGAGCAGTACTTC. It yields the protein CASSLAFLRVGEQYF.

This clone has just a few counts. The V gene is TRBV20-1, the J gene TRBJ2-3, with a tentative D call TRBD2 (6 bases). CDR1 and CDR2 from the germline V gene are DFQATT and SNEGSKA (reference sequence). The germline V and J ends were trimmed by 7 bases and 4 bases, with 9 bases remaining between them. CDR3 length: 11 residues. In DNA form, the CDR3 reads TGCAGTGGGGGGGTGGCAGATACGCAGTATTTT. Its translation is CSGGVADTQYF.

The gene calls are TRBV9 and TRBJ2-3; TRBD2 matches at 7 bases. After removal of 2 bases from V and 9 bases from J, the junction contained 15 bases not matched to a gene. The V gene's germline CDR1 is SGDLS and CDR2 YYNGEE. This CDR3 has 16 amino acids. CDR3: CASSVHRSGPGETQYF. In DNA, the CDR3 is TGTGCCAGCAGCGTTCACCGTAGCGGGCCTGGAGAGACGCAGTATTTT.

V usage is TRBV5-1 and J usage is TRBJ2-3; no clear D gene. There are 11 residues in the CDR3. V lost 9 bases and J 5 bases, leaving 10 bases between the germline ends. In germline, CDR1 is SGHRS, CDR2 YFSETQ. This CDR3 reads CAIAIGDTQYF. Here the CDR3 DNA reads TGCGCCATCGCAATCGGAGATACGCAGTATTTT. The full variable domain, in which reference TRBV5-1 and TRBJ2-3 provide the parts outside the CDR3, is KAGVTQTPRYLIKTRGQQVTLSCSPISGHRSVSWYQQTPGQGLQFLFEYFSETQRNKGNFPGRFSGRQFSNSRSEMNVSTLELGDSALYLCAIAIGDTQYFGPGTRLTVL.

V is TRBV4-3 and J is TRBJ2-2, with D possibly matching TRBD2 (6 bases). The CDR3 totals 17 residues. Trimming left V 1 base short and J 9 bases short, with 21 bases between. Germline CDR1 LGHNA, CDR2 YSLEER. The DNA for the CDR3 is TGCGCCAGCAGCCAAGCGATGAGTAGCGGTATTCCCTGGGAGCTGTTTTTT. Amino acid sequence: CASSQAMSSGIPWELFF.

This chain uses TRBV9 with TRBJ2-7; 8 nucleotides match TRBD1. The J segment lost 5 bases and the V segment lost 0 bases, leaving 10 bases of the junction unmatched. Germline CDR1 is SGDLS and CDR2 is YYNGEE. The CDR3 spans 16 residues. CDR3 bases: TGTGCCAGCAGCGTAGGGGGACAGGATCCTGTCCACGAGCAGTACTTC. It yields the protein CASSVGGQDPVHEQYF.

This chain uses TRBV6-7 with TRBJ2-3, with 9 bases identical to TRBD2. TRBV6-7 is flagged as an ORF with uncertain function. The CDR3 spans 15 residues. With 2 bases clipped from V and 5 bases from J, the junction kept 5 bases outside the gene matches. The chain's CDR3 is CASSYPRGGEDTQYF. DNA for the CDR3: TGTGCCAGCAGTTACCCGCGGGGGGGTGAAGATACGCAGTATTTT.

CDR3 residues: CASSDGRESDNEQFF. The CDR3 nucleotides read TGTGCCAGCAGTGATGGGCGGGAGTCGGACAATGAGCAGTTCTTC. This rearrangement joins TRBV2 to TRBJ2-1; 7 nucleotides match TRBD2. The CDR3 has 15 residues. The ends lost 3 bases at V and 5 bases at J; junction bases unmatched: 7. Germline loops: CDR1 SNHLY, CDR2 FYNNEI.

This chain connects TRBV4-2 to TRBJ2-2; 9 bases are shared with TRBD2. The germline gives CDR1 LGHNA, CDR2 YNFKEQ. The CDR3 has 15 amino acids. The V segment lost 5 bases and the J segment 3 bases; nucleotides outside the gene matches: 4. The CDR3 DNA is TGTGCCAGCAGCGCCCGGACTAGCGACACCGGGGAGCTGTTTTTT. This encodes CASSARTSDTGELFF.

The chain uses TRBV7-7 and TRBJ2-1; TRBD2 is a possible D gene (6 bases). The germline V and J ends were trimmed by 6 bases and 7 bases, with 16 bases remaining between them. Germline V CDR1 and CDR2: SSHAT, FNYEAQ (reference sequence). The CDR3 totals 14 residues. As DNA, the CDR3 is TGTGCCAGCAGTCTCAGCCGGGAGCGGAATGAGCAGTTCTTC. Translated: CASSLSRERNEQFF. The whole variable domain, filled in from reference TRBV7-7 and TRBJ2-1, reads GAGVSQSPRYKVTKRGQDVTLRCDPISSHATLYWYQQALGQGPEFLTYFNYEAQPDKSGLPSDRFSAERPEGSISTLTIQRTEQRDSAMYRCASSLSRERNEQFFGPGTRLTVL.

CDR3 amino acids: CSVLQEAYNEQFF. The CDR3 nucleotides read TGCAGCGTTCTACAGGAAGCCTACAATGAGCAGTTCTTC. The chain couples TRBV29-1 to TRBJ2-1, with D possibly matching TRBD1 (5 bases). Between the trimmed V and J ends, which lost 5 bases and 2 bases, there was a span of 10 bases. Germline values: CDR1 SQVTM, CDR2 ANQGSEA. The length of the CDR3 is 13 residues.

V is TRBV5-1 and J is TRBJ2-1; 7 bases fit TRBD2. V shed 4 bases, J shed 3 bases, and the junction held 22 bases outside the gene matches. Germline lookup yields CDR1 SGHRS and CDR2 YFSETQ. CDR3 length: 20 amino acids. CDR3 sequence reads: CASSTPLAAPTPWDYNEQFF. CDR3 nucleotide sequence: TGCGCCAGCAGCACCCCTCTAGCGGCCCCAACCCCGTGGGACTACAATGAGCAGTTCTTC.

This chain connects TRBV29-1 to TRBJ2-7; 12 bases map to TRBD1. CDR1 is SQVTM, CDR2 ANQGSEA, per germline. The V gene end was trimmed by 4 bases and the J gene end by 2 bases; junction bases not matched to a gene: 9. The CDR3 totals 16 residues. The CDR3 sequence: CSVGGTGGYLPYEQYF. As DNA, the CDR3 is TGCAGCGTTGGTGGGACAGGGGGCTACCTACCCTACGAGCAGTACTTC.

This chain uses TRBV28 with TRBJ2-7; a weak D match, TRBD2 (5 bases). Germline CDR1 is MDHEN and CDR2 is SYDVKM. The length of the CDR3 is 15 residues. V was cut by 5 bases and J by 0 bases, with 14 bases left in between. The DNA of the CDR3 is TGTGCCAGCAGTATACCCCCGGGAAGCTCCTACGAGCAGTACTTC. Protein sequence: CASSIPPGSSYEQYF.

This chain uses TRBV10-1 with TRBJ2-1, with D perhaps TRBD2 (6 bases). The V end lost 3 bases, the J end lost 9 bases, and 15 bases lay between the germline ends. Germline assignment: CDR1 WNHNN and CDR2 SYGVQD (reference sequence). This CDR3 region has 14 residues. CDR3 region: CASSDYPGGGEQFF. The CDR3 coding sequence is TGCGCCAGCAGTGATTATCCCGGGGGTGGTGAGCAGTTCTTC.

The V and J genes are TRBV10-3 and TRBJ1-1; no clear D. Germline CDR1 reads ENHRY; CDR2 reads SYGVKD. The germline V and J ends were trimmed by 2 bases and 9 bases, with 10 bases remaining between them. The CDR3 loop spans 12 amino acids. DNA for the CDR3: TGTGCCATCAGTGAGGTCCCTTTAAAAGCTTTCTTT. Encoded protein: CAISEVPLKAFF.

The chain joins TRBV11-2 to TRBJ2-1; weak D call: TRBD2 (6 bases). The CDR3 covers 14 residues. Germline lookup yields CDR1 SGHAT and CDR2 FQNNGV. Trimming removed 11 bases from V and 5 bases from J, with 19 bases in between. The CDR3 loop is CAFDVGPGDNEQFF. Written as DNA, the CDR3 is TGTGCCTTTGACGTGGGTCCGGGGGACAATGAGCAGTTCTTC.

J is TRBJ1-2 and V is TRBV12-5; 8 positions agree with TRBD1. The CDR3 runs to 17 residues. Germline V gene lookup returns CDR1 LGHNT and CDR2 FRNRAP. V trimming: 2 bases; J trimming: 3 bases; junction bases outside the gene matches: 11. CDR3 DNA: TGTGCTAGTGGTTTGCCCCCTCCAGGGGGCTTGGACTATGGCTACACCTTC. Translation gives CASGLPPPGGLDYGYTF.

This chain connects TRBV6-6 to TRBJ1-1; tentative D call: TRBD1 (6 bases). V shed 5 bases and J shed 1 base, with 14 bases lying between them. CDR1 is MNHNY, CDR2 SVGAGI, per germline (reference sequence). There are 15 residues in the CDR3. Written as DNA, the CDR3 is TGTGCCAGCAGTAGTTCCGGGACACCGAACACTGAAGCTTTCTTT. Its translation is CASSSSGTPNTEAFF.